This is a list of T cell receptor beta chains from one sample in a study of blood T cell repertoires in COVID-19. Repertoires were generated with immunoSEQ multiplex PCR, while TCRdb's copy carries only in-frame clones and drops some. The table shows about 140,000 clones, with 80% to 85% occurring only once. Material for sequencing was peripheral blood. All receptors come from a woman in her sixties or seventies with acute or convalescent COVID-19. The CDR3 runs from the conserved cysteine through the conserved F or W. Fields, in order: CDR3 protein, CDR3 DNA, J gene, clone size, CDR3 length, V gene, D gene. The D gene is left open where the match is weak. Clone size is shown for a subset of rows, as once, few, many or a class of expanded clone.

CDR3aa: CASSPPEGLAGEQFF; CDR3nt: TGTGCCAGCTCACCACCGGAGGGGCTAGCGGGTGAGCAGTTCTTC; j_gene: TRBJ2-1; abundance: NA; len: 15; v_gene: TRBV18; d_gene: TRBD2
CDR3aa: CASSFKGNQPQHF; CDR3nt: TGTGCCAGCAGTTTCAAGGGGAATCAGCCCCAGCATTTT; j_gene: TRBJ1-5; abundance: NA; len: 13; v_gene: TRBV12-3/TRBV12-4; d_gene: NA
CDR3aa: CASSFLDSPFNEQFF; CDR3nt: TGTGCCAGCAGCTTTTTAGACAGCCCATTCAATGAGCAGTTCTTC; j_gene: TRBJ2-1; abundance: NA; len: 15; v_gene: TRBV7-8; d_gene: NA
CDR3aa: CASSGLAGEPNEQFF; CDR3nt: TGTGCCAGCAGTGGACTAGCGGGAGAACCCAATGAGCAGTTCTTC; j_gene: TRBJ2-1; abundance: NA; len: 15; v_gene: TRBV2; d_gene: TRBD2
CDR3aa: CASSESYYSTPGEQYF; CDR3nt: TGTGCCAGCAGTGAATCTTATTATTCGACTCCGGGCGAGCAGTACTTC; j_gene: TRBJ2-7; abundance: NA; len: 16; v_gene: TRBV6-1; d_gene: NA
CDR3aa: CASSLGQTRSEQYF; CDR3nt: TGCGCCAGCAGCTTGGGACAAACGCGCTCCGAGCAGTACTTC; j_gene: TRBJ2-7; abundance: NA; len: 14; v_gene: TRBV5-1; d_gene: NA
CDR3aa: CASSVGDRVGTGELFF; CDR3nt: TGTGCCAGCAGCGTAGGGGACAGGGTCGGCACCGGGGAGCTGTTTTTT; j_gene: TRBJ2-2; abundance: NA; len: 16; v_gene: TRBV9; d_gene: TRBD1
CDR3aa: CASSIPTGGPQETQYF; CDR3nt: TGTGCCAGTAGTATCCCGACAGGGGGCCCCCAAGAGACCCAGTACTTC; j_gene: TRBJ2-5; abundance: NA; len: 16; v_gene: TRBV19; d_gene: TRBD1
CDR3aa: CASSSGTPRDSDYNSPLHF; CDR3nt: TGTGCCAGCAGCTCCGGAACACCACGGGACAGCGACTATAATTCACCCCTCCACTTT; j_gene: TRBJ1-6; abundance: NA; len: 19; v_gene: TRBV7-9; d_gene: TRBD1
CDR3aa: CASSSQGQTNYGYTF; CDR3nt: TGCGCCAGCAGCTCGCAGGGGCAGACTAACTATGGCTACACCTTC; j_gene: TRBJ1-2; abundance: NA; len: 15; v_gene: TRBV5-1; d_gene: NA
CDR3aa: CSVAAVGTSGTDTQYF; CDR3nt: TGCAGCGTTGCTGCCGTGGGGACTAGCGGCACAGATACGCAGTATTTT; j_gene: TRBJ2-3; abundance: NA; len: 16; v_gene: TRBV29-1; d_gene: TRBD2
CDR3aa: CASSLEGYYNSPLHF; CDR3nt: TGTGCCAGCAGTCTAGAGGGCTACTATAATTCACCCCTCCACTTT; j_gene: TRBJ1-6; abundance: NA; len: 15; v_gene: TRBV25-1; d_gene: NA
CDR3aa: CASSFSAGVSGYTF; CDR3nt: TGTGCCAGCAGCTTTTCTGCAGGGGTTTCTGGCTACACCTTC; j_gene: TRBJ1-2; abundance: few; len: 14; v_gene: TRBV11-1; d_gene: NA
CDR3aa: CASSLAVGTGGWYEQFF; CDR3nt: TGTGCCAGCAGCTTGGCTGTTGGGACAGGGGGCTGGTATGAGCAGTTCTTC; j_gene: TRBJ2-1; abundance: NA; len: 17; v_gene: TRBV5-5; d_gene: TRBD1
CDR3aa: CASNSRTRNTEAFF; CDR3nt: TGTGCCAGTAACTCTAGGACACGGAACACTGAAGCTTTCTTT; j_gene: TRBJ1-1; abundance: NA; len: 14; v_gene: TRBV19; d_gene: NA
CDR3aa: CASSVGTDYEQYF; CDR3nt: TGTGCCAGCAGCGTGGGGACAGACTACGAGCAGTACTTC; j_gene: TRBJ2-7; abundance: NA; len: 13; v_gene: TRBV11-2; d_gene: TRBD1
CDR3aa: CASSLVRNEQFF; CDR3nt: TGTGCCAGCAGCTTGGTGAGGAATGAGCAGTTCTTC; j_gene: TRBJ2-1; abundance: NA; len: 12; v_gene: TRBV5-5; d_gene: NA
CDR3aa: CASRLPSGASYNEQFF; CDR3nt: TGTGCCAGCCGCCTTCCTAGCGGAGCTTCCTACAATGAGCAGTTCTTC; j_gene: TRBJ2-1; abundance: NA; len: 16; v_gene: TRBV2; d_gene: TRBD2
CDR3aa: CASSLQTNRFGYTF; CDR3nt: TGTGCCAGCAGCCTCCAGACAAACAGGTTTGGCTACACCTTC; j_gene: TRBJ1-2; abundance: NA; len: 14; v_gene: TRBV5-4; d_gene: NA
CDR3aa: CASSPKPPIGGGYGYTF; CDR3nt: TGTGCCAGCAGTCCGAAACCCCCTATTGGGGGAGGCTATGGCTACACCTTC; j_gene: TRBJ1-2; abundance: once; len: 17; v_gene: TRBV27; d_gene: NA
CDR3aa: CASSLGRVMVF; CDR3nt: TGTGCCAGCAGCTTAGGTCGAGTGATGGTTTTT; j_gene: TRBJ1-4; abundance: NA; len: 11; v_gene: TRBV7-9; d_gene: NA
CDR3aa: CASSLGRWAEQFF; CDR3nt: TGTGCCAGCAGCTTAGGACGTTGGGCTGAGCAGTTCTTC; j_gene: TRBJ2-1; abundance: NA; len: 13; v_gene: TRBV13; d_gene: NA
CDR3aa: CASSNRTGFFGELFF; CDR3nt: TGTGCCAGCAGCAACAGGACAGGGTTCTTCGGGGAGCTGTTTTTT; j_gene: TRBJ2-2; abundance: NA; len: 15; v_gene: TRBV13; d_gene: TRBD1
CDR3aa: CASSLAGGPSKNTEAFF; CDR3nt: TGCGCCAGCAGCTTGGCCGGCGGTCCAAGTAAGAACACTGAAGCTTTCTTT; j_gene: TRBJ1-1; abundance: NA; len: 17; v_gene: TRBV5-1; d_gene: NA
CDR3aa: CASSPGQVNSPLHF; CDR3nt: TGTGCCAGCAGCCCCGGACAGGTTAATTCACCCCTCCACTTT; j_gene: TRBJ1-6; abundance: NA; len: 14; v_gene: TRBV28; d_gene: TRBD1
CDR3aa: CASSLTGTDEQFF; CDR3nt: TGTGCCAGCAGTTTAACAGGGACAGATGAGCAGTTCTTC; j_gene: TRBJ2-1; abundance: NA; len: 13; v_gene: TRBV28; d_gene: TRBD1
CDR3aa: CASSLYPDFVVRTGELFF; CDR3nt: TGTGCCAGCAGCTTATATCCCGACTTCGTGGTGCGTACCGGGGAGCTGTTTTTT; j_gene: TRBJ2-2; abundance: NA; len: 18; v_gene: TRBV7-8; d_gene: NA
CDR3aa: CASSLRGQGLNQPQHF; CDR3nt: TGTGCCAGCAGCCTCAGGGGACAGGGACTCAATCAGCCCCAGCATTTT; j_gene: TRBJ1-5; abundance: once; len: 16; v_gene: TRBV28; d_gene: TRBD1
CDR3aa: CASMEAGQGFTEAFF; CDR3nt: TGTGCCAGTATGGAGGCCGGACAGGGGTTCACTGAAGCTTTCTTT; j_gene: TRBJ1-1; abundance: NA; len: 15; v_gene: TRBV19; d_gene: TRBD1
CDR3aa: CASSPGQGRGRRETQYF; CDR3nt: TGCGCCAGCAGCCCGGGACAGGGGAGAGGACGCCGGGAGACCCAGTACTTC; j_gene: TRBJ2-5; abundance: NA; len: 17; v_gene: TRBV10-1; d_gene: TRBD1
CDR3aa: CATSRGTEPYNEQFF; CDR3nt: TGTGCCACCAGCAGAGGTACAGAACCTTACAATGAGCAGTTCTTC; j_gene: TRBJ2-1; abundance: NA; len: 15; v_gene: TRBV15; d_gene: NA
CDR3aa: CASSLGSGGASYEQYF; CDR3nt: TGTGCCAGCAGCTTAGGGTCAGGGGGCGCCTCCTACGAGCAGTACTTC; j_gene: TRBJ2-7; abundance: NA; len: 16; v_gene: TRBV7-2; d_gene: TRBD1
CDR3aa: CASSESGTSSGNTIYF; CDR3nt: TGCGCCAGCAGTGAGTCCGGGACAAGCTCTGGAAACACCATATATTTT; j_gene: TRBJ1-3; abundance: few; len: 16; v_gene: TRBV10-2; d_gene: NA
CDR3aa: CSASNTEAFF; CDR3nt: TGCAGCGCCTCGAACACTGAAGCTTTCTTT; j_gene: TRBJ1-1; abundance: few; len: 10; v_gene: TRBV29-1; d_gene: NA
CDR3aa: CSVLGGGEANYGYTF; CDR3nt: TGCAGCGTCCTGGGCGGAGGGGAGGCTAACTATGGCTACACCTTC; j_gene: TRBJ1-2; abundance: NA; len: 15; v_gene: TRBV29-1; d_gene: NA
CDR3aa: CASSTGTGNSYEQYF; CDR3nt: TGTGCCAGCTCAACCGGGACAGGGAACTCCTACGAGCAGTACTTC; j_gene: TRBJ2-7; abundance: NA; len: 15; v_gene: TRBV18; d_gene: TRBD1